This TCR beta chain came from a study of T cell repertoires in cytomegalovirus infection. Study as a whole: Selection of CMV epitopes for the study included recently identified HLA-C-restricted and well-studied HLA-B-restricted ones.

The table lists this clonotype with a few counts. Antigen specificity is unknown. V was clipped by 3 bases and J by 2 bases, with 11 bases between them. This CDR3 is built from 14 residues. Germline assignment: CDR1 SGHDT and CDR2 YYEEEE. TCRdb re-derived calls from the reads in MiXCR, one entry per CDR3 protein. The sample contains 45,000 to 55,000 distinct CDR3 sequences, roughly 20% of which appear only once. Findings and limits, study-wide: The study identified carriers of CMV plus the relevant HLA from cumulative public TCR beta family frequency. Clonotype analysis showed dominance of the ex vivo response by HLA-C-restricted CMV-specific TCR beta clonotypes.

The receptor was isolated from a human donor in good health (CMV status not recorded). Some clones in this sample may be carry-over from other donors' samples. This chain joins TRBV5-6 and TRBJ2-5, with a tentative D call TRBD1 (6 bases). The specimen was CD8+ T cells from cultured PBMCs, collected from culture after CMV antigen stimulation. Written as DNA, the CDR3 is TGTGCCAGCAGCTCCGACAGGCTTCAAGAGACCCAGTACTTC. Amino acid sequence: CASSSDRLQETQYF.